This T cell receptor beta chain derives from a study of cytotoxic CD8 clonotypes in ibrutinib-treated CLL. Study in general: Over 10 relapsed/refractory, roughly 15 treatment-naive; around 18 IGHV unmutated. Patients attained approximately 25 partial and 2 complete responses; at median 68 months, roughly 15 remained remitted while approximately twelve progressed. Findings and caveats of the study: At the start, clonality exceeded age-matched healthy donors and followed circulating CD8+ T-cell counts.

Regarding this clone: The antigen remains unidentified.

Profiled with immunoSEQ multiplex PCR; TCRdb holds only in-frame clones, not every one. The sample records about 330,000 clones, 67% being singletons. The sample here was PBMCs, taken after 36 months of ibrutinib treatment. This receptor was obtained from a human donor with chronic lymphocytic leukemia.

CDR3 DNA: TGCGCCAGCAGCTTGGGACAGGGAATAGGGTCCTACGAGCAGTACTTC. It encodes CASSLGQGIGSYEQYF. The chain joins TRBV5-1 to TRBJ2-7, with 7 bases aligning to TRBD1. The CDR3 sequence is 16 residues long. Germline V CDR1 and CDR2: SGHRS, YFSETQ. The V segment lost 0 bases and the J segment 1 base; nucleotides outside the gene matches: 7.